This T cell receptor (beta chain) comes out of a study of blood T cell repertoires in COVID-19. This clone was seen once. In the original analysis: Amplification with reference gene primers provided the estimates of nucleated cell counts. TCRdb's table, derived via immunoSEQ multiplex PCR, lists solely in-frame clones and lacks some. Clone size and V and J calls were adopted from that table, with D and trimming inferred from the DNA. The table has 100,000 to 150,000 clones, 85% to 90% seen once. CDR3 length equals 16 residues. The ends were cut back, 6 bases at V and 5 bases at J, with 19 bases in the middle. Germline V gives CDR1 LGHDT, CDR2 YNNKEL (reference sequence).

The receptor's source is a woman of 80 years or more with COVID-19, enrolled during active disease. Input material: peripheral blood. The chain is built from TRBV3-1 (or the pseudogene TRBV3-2) and TRBJ1-4; no definite D call. The CDR3 nucleotides read TGTGCCAGCAGTCCAGTGGGAGGAAATCCGAATGAAAAACTGTTTTTT. It encodes CASSPVGGNPNEKLFF.